What follows describes a single T cell receptor (beta chain). The antigen remains unidentified. V gave up 4 bases and J gave up 2 bases, with 12 bases separating them. The CDR3 sequence is 14 residues long. The germline gives CDR1 LNHDA, CDR2 SQIVND (reference sequence). The sample comes from a study of glioma-infiltrating T cells after dendritic cell vaccination. Study results and caveats: The cohort had few patients with full blood and tumor sets.

TCRB CDR3 was amplified from 2 ug genomic DNA or less. The primer mix had 60 V beta and 13 J beta primers. Data came from immunoSEQ multiplex PCR; TCRdb stores just in-frame clones and leaves some out. The sample holds 93,000 or so clones, roughly four fifths seen once. The clonotype originates from a human donor with glioblastoma. This rearrangement joins TRBV19 to TRBJ2-7; no clear D. The sample was blood, taken before dendritic cell vaccination. The CDR3 here is CASSKGRRAYEQYF. CDR3 coding DNA: TGTGCCAGTAGTAAAGGTCGGAGAGCCTACGAGCAGTACTTC.